This T cell receptor beta chain came from a study of blood T cell repertoires in COVID-19 (TCRdb year 2020). Some background on the complete study: The collaborator samples originated in the United States, Italy and Spain and spanned the acute and convalescent phases of COVID-19. The prospective study material was composed of cDNA or gDNA derived from T cells, B-cell-depleted T cells, or PBMCs. The samples were drawn from two sources: the first 160 participants of the ongoing ImmuneRACE study, and 1,000 to 1,500 subjects contributed by 6 global collaborators. The dataset comprised deeply sampled blood TCRbeta repertoires from subjects exposed to, actively infected with, or recovered from COVID-19. Where available, HLA class I and class II types were taken from metadata supplied by the sample provider and were not determined by assay-based typing. The repertoires were made available in a free public database intended to serve as a resource for research on the immune response to SARS-CoV-2. A de-identified subject ID, COVID-19 status, age in years and sex were almost always included in the sample metadata.

Results and caveats for the whole study, not just this receptor: The amount of clinical and demographic metadata varied by source and participant and was provided uncurated.

Whole blood was collected in K2EDTA tubes by collaborating institutions according to the institutions' own protocols. For TCRbeta analysis, collaborator samples were shipped as frozen whole blood, as isolated PBMCs, or as DNA extracted from either sample type. For this clone: Which antigen it targets is not known. No much larger clone exists at a distance of one base, and base qualities are not known.

TCRbeta CDR3 regions were amplified from genomic DNA by means of the immunoSEQ Assay, a bias-controlled multiplex PCR. The source study handled its data this way. Nucleated cell counts per sample were estimated from amplification of reference gene primers within the assay. To quantify the absolute abundance of each unique TCRbeta CDR3 rearrangement, sequence reads were collapsed and filtered. For each sample, productive Simpson clonality was calculated as the square root of Simpson's diversity index over productive rearrangements. Not all clones reach the TCRdb copy of this immuneACCESS table, which keeps in-frame sequences only. Checked studies attribute under half of the gap to unresolved V genes and leave the rest unexplained. The D gene and trimming were derived from the DNA, and the V and J assignments and clone size from that table. The sample contains more than 120,000 clones, 70% to 90% of them found a single time. The ten largest clones add up to over 2.5% of the sample.

CDR1 and CDR2 were assigned from the germline V gene as MNHEY and SVGEGT. Trimming costs V 2 bases and J 10 bases, and their ends lie 11 bases apart. The CDR3 starts with the cysteine, ends with the phenylalanine, and has 13 residues. CDR3 DNA only is kept here, 39 bases in frame from base 1. Input material: peripheral blood. The chain links TRBV6-2 or TRBV6-3 with TRBJ2-2, with the D gene uncertain. The receptor was isolated from a human donor with acute or convalescent COVID-19. The donor label of this sample is uncertain. The CDR3 region: CASSYLRGMELFF. The sequenced DNA is TGTGCCAGCAGTTACCTTCGAGGAATGGAGCTGTTTTTT.